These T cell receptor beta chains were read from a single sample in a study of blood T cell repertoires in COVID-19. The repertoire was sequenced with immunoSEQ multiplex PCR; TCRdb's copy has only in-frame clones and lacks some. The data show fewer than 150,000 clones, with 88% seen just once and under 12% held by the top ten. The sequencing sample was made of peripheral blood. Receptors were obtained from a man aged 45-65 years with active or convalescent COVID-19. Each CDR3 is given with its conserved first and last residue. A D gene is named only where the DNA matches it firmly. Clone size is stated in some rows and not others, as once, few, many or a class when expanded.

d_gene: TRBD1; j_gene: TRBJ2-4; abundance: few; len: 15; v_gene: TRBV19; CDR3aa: CASSTPGGAKNIQYF; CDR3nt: TGTGCCAGTAGTACCCCAGGGGGAGCCAAAAACATTCAGTACTTC
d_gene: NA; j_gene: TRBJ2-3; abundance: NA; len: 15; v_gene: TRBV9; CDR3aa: CASSVDPGGTDTQYF; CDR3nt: TGTGCCAGCAGCGTAGACCCGGGAGGCACAGATACGCAGTATTTT
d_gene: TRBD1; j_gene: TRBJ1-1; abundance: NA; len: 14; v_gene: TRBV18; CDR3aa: CASSPQGGATEAFF; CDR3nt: TGTGCCAGCTCACCCCAGGGGGGAGCCACTGAAGCTTTCTTT
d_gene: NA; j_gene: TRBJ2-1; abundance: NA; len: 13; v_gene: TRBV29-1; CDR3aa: CSVPSDQISEQFF; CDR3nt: TGCAGCGTTCCTAGCGATCAAATTAGTGAGCAGTTCTTC
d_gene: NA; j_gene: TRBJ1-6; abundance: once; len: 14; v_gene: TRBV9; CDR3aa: CASSVQAGNSPLHF; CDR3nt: TGTGCCAGCAGCGTACAGGCTGGTAATTCACCCCTCCACTTT
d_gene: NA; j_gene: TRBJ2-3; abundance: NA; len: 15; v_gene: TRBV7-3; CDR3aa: CASSPQPGGTDTQYF; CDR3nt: TGTGCCAGCAGCCCGCAACCGGGTGGCACAGATACGCAGTATTTT
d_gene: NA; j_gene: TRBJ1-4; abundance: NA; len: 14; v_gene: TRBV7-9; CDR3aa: CASSKSGGDEKLFF; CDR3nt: TGTGCCAGCAGCAAGTCCGGGGGTGATGAAAAACTGTTTTTT
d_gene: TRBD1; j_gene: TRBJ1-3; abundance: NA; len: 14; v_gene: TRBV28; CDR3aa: CASSGTGSGNTIYF; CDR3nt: TGTGCCAGCTCCGGGACAGGGTCTGGAAACACCATATATTTT
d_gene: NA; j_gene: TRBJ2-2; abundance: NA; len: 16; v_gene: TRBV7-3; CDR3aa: CASSPPGGGATGELFF; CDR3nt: TGTGCCAGCAGCCCCCCCGGCGGGGGCGCCACCGGGGAGCTGTTTTTT
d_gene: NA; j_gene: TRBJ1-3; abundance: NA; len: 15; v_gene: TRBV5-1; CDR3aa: CASSYGGRSGNTIYF; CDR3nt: TGCGCCAGCAGCTACGGGGGTCGCTCTGGAAACACCATATATTTT
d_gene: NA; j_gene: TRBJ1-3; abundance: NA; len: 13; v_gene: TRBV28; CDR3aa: CASSFGLGNTIYF; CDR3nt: TGTGCCAGCAGTTTTGGCCTTGGAAACACCATATATTTT
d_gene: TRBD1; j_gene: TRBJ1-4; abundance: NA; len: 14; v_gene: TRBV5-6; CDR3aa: CASSLQGNNEKLFF; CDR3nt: TGTGCCAGCAGCTTACAGGGGAATAATGAAAAACTGTTTTTT
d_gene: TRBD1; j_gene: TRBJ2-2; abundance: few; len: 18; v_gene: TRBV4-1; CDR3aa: CASSPKAQPGTVTGELFF; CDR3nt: TGCGCCAGCAGCCCCAAAGCTCAACCAGGGACAGTCACCGGGGAGCTGTTTTTT
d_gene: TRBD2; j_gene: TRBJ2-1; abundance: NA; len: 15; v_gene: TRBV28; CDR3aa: CASTEGREGYNEQFF; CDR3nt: TGTGCCAGCACTGAGGGGCGGGAGGGATACAATGAGCAGTTCTTC
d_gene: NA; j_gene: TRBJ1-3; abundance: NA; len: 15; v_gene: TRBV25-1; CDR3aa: CASSESGFRRNTIYF; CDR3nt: TGTGCCAGCAGTGAATCAGGGTTTAGGAGAAACACCATATATTTT
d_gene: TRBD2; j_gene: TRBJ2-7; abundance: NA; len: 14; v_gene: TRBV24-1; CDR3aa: CATSAGSGSYEQYF; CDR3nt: TGTGCCACCAGCGCTGGTAGCGGGAGCTACGAGCAGTACTTC
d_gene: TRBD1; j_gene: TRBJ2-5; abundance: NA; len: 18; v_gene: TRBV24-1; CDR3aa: CATSDPGTGGRSQETQYF; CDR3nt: TGTGCCACCAGTGACCCCGGGACAGGGGGCCGGTCTCAAGAGACCCAGTACTTC
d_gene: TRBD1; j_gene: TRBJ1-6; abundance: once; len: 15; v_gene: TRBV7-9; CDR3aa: CASSFDRGLYSPLHF; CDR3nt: TGTGCCAGCAGCTTTGACAGGGGGCTATATTCACCCCTCCACTTT
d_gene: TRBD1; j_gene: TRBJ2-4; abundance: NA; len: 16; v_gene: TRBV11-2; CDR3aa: CASSFGSGQGAHIQYF; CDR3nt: TGTGCCAGCAGCTTTGGATCGGGACAGGGGGCCCACATTCAGTACTTC
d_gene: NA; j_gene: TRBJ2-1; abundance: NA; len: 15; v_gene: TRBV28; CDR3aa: CASSPSGVVNDEQFF; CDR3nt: TGTGCCAGCAGTCCCTCGGGGGTGGTAAACGATGAGCAGTTCTTC
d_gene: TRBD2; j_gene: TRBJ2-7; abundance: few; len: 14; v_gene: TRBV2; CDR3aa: CASSGTSGAYEQYF; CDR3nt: TGTGCCAGCAGTGGGACTAGCGGGGCCTACGAGCAGTACTTC
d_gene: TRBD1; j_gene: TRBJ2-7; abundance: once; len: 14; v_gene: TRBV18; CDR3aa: CASSPGTGAYEQYF; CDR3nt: TGTGCCAGCTCTCCCGGGACAGGGGCCTACGAGCAGTACTTC
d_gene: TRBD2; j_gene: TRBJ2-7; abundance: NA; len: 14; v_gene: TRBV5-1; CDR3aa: CASSLLAGAYEQYF; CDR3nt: TGCGCCAGCAGTTTACTAGCGGGAGCCTACGAGCAGTACTTC
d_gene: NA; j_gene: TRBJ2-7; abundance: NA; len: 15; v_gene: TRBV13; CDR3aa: CASSLAQGHVYEQYF; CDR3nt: TGTGCCAGCAGCTTAGCCCAGGGACATGTCTACGAGCAGTACTTC
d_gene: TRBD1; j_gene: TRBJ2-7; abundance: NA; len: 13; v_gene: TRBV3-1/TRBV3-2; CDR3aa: CASSRQGLGEQYF; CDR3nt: TGTGCCAGCAGCAGACAGGGGCTCGGCGAGCAGTACTTC
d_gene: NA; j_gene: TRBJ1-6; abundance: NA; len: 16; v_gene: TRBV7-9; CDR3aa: CASSGGSSSYNSPLHF; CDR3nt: TGTGCCAGCAGCGGAGGGTCGAGCTCCTATAATTCACCCCTCCACTTT
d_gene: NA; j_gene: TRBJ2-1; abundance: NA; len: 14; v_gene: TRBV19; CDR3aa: CASSSRRLYNEQFF; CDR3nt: TGTGCCAGTAGTTCGAGGAGACTGTACAATGAGCAGTTCTTC
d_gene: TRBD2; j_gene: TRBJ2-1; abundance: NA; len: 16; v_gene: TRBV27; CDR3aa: CASSLRGTSGMNEQFF; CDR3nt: TGTGCCAGCAGTTTAAGGGGGACTAGCGGGATGAATGAGCAGTTCTTC
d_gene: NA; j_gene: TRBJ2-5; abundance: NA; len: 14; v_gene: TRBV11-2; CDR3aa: CASSLDGRGETQYF; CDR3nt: TGTGCCAGCAGCTTAGATGGCAGGGGAGAGACCCAGTACTTC
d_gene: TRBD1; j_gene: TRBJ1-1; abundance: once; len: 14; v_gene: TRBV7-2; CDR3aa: CASSFTGANTEAFF; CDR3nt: TGTGCCAGCAGCTTTACAGGGGCGAACACTGAAGCTTTCTTT
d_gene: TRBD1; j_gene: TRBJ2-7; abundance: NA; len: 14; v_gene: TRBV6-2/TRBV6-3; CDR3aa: CASSPGQRNYEQYF; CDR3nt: TGTGCCAGCAGCCCGGGACAGCGAAACTACGAGCAGTACTTC
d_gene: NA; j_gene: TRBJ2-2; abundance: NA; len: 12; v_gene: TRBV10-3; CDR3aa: CAISLRTGELFF; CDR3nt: TGTGCCATCAGTCTTCGTACCGGGGAGCTGTTTTTT
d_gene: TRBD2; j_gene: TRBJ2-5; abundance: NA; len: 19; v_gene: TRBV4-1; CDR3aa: CASSQDWRRSGRGGETQYF; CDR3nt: TGCGCCAGCAGCCAAGATTGGCGACGAAGCGGGAGAGGAGGGGAGACCCAGTACTTC
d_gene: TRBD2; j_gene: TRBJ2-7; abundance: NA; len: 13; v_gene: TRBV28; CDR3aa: CASKTSGTYEQYF; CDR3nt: TGTGCCAGCAAGACTAGCGGAACCTACGAGCAGTACTTC
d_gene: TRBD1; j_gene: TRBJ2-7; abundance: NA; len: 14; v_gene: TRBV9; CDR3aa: CASSGGTGVRGQYF; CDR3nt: TGTGCCAGCAGCGGCGGGACAGGAGTACGAGGGCAGTACTTC
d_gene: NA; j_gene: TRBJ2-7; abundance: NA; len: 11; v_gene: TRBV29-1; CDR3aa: CSGGDAYEQYF; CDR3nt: TGCAGCGGCGGAGACGCTTACGAGCAGTACTTC
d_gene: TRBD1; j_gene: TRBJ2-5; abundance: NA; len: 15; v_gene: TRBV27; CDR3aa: CASSFRTGGEGTQYF; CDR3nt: TGTGCCAGCAGTTTTAGGACAGGGGGCGAAGGGACCCAGTACTTC
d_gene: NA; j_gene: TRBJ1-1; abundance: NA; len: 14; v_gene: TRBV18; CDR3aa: CASSPGPTNTEAFF; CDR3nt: TGTGCCAGCTCGCCGGGTCCTACGAACACTGAAGCTTTCTTT
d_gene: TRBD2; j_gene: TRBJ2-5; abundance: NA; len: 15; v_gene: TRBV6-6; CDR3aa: CASSSGGVGQETQYF; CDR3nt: TGTGCCAGCAGCTCGGGAGGGGTTGGGCAAGAGACCCAGTACTTC
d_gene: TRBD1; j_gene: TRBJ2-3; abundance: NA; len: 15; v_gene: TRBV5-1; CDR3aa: CASRAAGGGTDTQYF; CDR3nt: TGCGCCAGCAGGGCTGCAGGGGGCGGCACAGATACGCAGTATTTT
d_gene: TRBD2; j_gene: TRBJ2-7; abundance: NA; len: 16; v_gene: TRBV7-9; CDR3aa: CASSFRGGPSPYEQYF; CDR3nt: TGTGCCAGCAGCTTTCGGGGGGGACCGTCCCCCTACGAGCAGTACTTC
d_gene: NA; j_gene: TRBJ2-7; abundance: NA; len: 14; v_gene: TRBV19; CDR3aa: CASSTQGLSYEQYF; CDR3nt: TGTGCCAGTAGTACCCAGGGCCTCTCCTACGAGCAGTACTTC
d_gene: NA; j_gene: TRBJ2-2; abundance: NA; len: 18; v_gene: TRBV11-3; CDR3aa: CASSLSGSWDRVTGELFF; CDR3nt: TGTGCCAGCAGCCTGAGCGGGAGTTGGGACAGGGTCACCGGGGAGCTGTTTTTT
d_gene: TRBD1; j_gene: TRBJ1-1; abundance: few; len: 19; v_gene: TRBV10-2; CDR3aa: CASSESGDRAPKMNTEAFF; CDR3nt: TGCGCCAGCAGTGAGTCCGGGGACAGGGCGCCTAAGATGAACACTGAAGCTTTCTTT
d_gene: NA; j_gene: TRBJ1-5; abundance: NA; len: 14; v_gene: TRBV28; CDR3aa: CASSLVGGNQPQHF; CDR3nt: TGTGCCAGCAGTTTAGTAGGGGGCAATCAGCCCCAGCATTTT
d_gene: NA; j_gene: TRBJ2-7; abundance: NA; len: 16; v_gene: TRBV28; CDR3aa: CASSFSPDWNSYEQYF; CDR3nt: TGTGCCAGCAGTTTCTCTCCGGACTGGAACTCCTACGAGCAGTACTTC
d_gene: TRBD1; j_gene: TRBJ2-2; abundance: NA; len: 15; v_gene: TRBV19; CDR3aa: CASSRGQANTGELFF; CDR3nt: TGTGCCAGTAGTCGAGGACAGGCGAACACCGGGGAGCTGTTTTTT
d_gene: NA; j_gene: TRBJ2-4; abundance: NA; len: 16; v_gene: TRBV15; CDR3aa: CATSRRQDLAKNIQYF; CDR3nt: TGTGCCACCAGCAGAAGACAGGACTTAGCCAAAAACATTCAGTACTTC
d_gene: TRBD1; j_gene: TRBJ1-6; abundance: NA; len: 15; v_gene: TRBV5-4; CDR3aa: CASSLKTGSNSPLHF; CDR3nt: TGTGCCAGCAGCTTGAAGACAGGGAGTAATTCACCCCTCCACTTT
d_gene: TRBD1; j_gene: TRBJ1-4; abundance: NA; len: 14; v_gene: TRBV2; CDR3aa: CASSEYRGQEKLFF; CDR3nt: TGTGCCAGCAGCGAGTACAGGGGTCAAGAAAAACTGTTTTTT